This TCR beta chain originates from a study of blood T cell repertoires in COVID-19. Germline CDR1 is SGHRS and CDR2 is YFSETQ. Unmatched junction bases numbered 13, after V lost 2 bases and J lost 8 bases. The CDR3 extends over 18 amino acids. Measured with immunoSEQ multiplex PCR; TCRdb has only the in-frame clones, and not every one. Among over 130,000 clones listed, 84% were seen once. Sequencing was performed on peripheral blood. This chain uses TRBV5-1 with TRBJ2-1, with TRBD2 identical over 13 bases. The TCR originated in a man aged 65 to 79 with acute or convalescent COVID-19. CDR3 loop: CASSLTSGRARVWDEQFF. Here the CDR3 DNA reads TGCGCCAGCAGCTTAACTAGCGGGAGGGCCAGGGTTTGGGATGAGCAGTTCTTC.